The 9 T cell receptor beta chains in this list originate from one sample, sequenced in a study of blood T cells in healthy people across ages. The use of a sample-barcoded 5' primer and a J-beta primer mix characterized a second PCR of roughly 6 to 11 cycles. TCRdb independently ran MiXCR on the 5' RACE reads; one entry per CDR3 protein. The sample holds hundreds of thousands of distinct CDR3 sequences, around 48% seen once. Sample: blood. These receptors all stem from an older woman in good health.

In its sample, this clonotype was seen once. The J gene is TRBJ2-3, the V gene TRBV10-3; D call uncertain. Trimming left V 11 bases short and J 4 bases short, with 16 bases between. The CDR3 has 13 residues. Germline V gene lookup returns CDR1 ENHRY and CDR2 SYGVKD. CDR3 loop: CASSLSLSDTQYF. The CDR3 DNA reads as TGTGCCTCAAGTTTGAGTTTATCAGATACGCAGTATTTT.

The V gene is TRBV2, the J gene TRBJ2-5, with D perhaps TRBD2 (6 bases). There are 12 residues in the CDR3. V dropped 7 bases and J dropped 5 bases, with 11 bases sitting between them. Germline V CDR1 and CDR2: SNHLY, FYNNEI. CDR3 protein: CASNDRGETQYF. In DNA, the CDR3 is TGTGCCAGCAATGACCGGGGGGAGACCCAGTACTTC. The whole variable domain, filled in from reference TRBV2 and TRBJ2-5, reads EPEVTQTPSHQVTQMGQEVILRCVPISNHLYFYWYRQILGQKVEFLVSFYNNEISEKSEIFDDQFSVERPDGSNFTLKIRSTKLEDSAMYFCASNDRGETQYFGPGTRLLVL.

In its sample, this clonotype was seen many times. The V call is TRBV5-6, the J call TRBJ2-1; TRBD1 aligns across 8 bases. This CDR3 spans 12 amino acids. Germline V gives CDR1 SGHDT, CDR2 YYEEEE. Trimming cost V 3 bases and J 11 bases; bases outside gene matches: 4. CDR3 loop: CASSSRTGQQFF. DNA of the CDR3: TGTGCCAGCAGCTCAAGGACAGGGCAGCAGTTCTTC.

V usage is TRBV20-1 and J usage is TRBJ2-1, with D unclear. V was cut by 0 bases and J by 4 bases, with 13 bases left in between. Germline CDR1 reads DFQATT; CDR2 reads SNEGSKA (reference sequence). This CDR3 comprises 15 residues. The CDR3 coding sequence is TGCAGTGCTAGAGACCCCTTAGCTTCATACAATGAGCAGTTCTTC. This codes for CSARDPLASYNEQFF.

CDR3 protein: CASSYSGTPSSYEQYF. CDR3 coding DNA: TGTGCCAGCAGTTACTCCGGGACACCGAGCTCCTACGAGCAGTACTTC. V and J are TRBV6-2 or TRBV6-3 and TRBJ2-7; the D gene is possibly TRBD1 (6 bases). The V and J ends lost 0 bases and 0 bases respectively, with 12 bases between them. CDR3 length: 16 residues. Germline CDR1 and CDR2: MNHEY and SVGEGT.

The rearrangement links TRBV28 to TRBJ2-1; TRBD1 might be the D (5 bases). Germline-derived CDR1 and CDR2 are MDHEN and SYDVKM. Trimming stripped 6 bases from V and 4 bases from J, with 22 bases between. This CDR3 has 17 residues. DNA for the CDR3: TGTGCCAGCAGCCCCAGTTTATGGGCAGGGCCGTACAATGAGCAGTTCTTC. It is translated as CASSPSLWAGPYNEQFF.

This chain connects TRBV28 to TRBJ1-1, with D hard to call. V gave up 6 bases and J gave up 3 bases, with 14 bases separating them. The CDR3 has 14 amino acids. CDR1 MDHEN and CDR2 SYDVKM come from the germline V gene. CDR3 protein: CASSRGGSYTEAFF. CDR3 DNA sequence: TGTGCCAGCAGCCGTGGTGGGAGTTACACTGAAGCTTTCTTT.

The genes are TRBV18 and TRBJ2-1, with unresolved D. Looked up from germline, CDR1 is KGHSH and CDR2 is LQKENI. This CDR3 is 16 amino acids long. V dropped 3 bases and J dropped 0 bases, with 12 bases sitting between them. DNA for the CDR3: TGTGCCAGCTCACCGAAGCTTTCGAGCTCCTACAATGAGCAGTTCTTC. Protein product: CASSPKLSSSYNEQFF. Based on the CDR3 plus reference TRBV18 and TRBJ2-1, the full variable domain is NAGVMQNPRHLVRRRGQEARLRCSPMKGHSHVYWYRQLPEEGLKFMVYLQKENIIDESGMPKERFSAEFPKEGPSILRIQQVVRGDSAAYFCASSPKLSSSYNEQFFGPGTRLTVL.

This rearrangement joins TRBV29-1 to TRBJ2-3; D not resolved. Deletions cut 3 bases from V and 6 bases from J, with 7 bases between. The CDR3 length is 11 residues. CDR1 SQVTM and CDR2 ANQGSEA come from the germline V gene. The CDR3 sequence is CSVELGDTQYF. The CDR3 DNA reads as TGCAGCGTTGAGTTGGGCGATACGCAGTATTTT.